This TCR beta chain was captured by sequencing in a study of blood T cell repertoires in COVID-19. Looking at the study overall: Samples taken during acute and convalescent COVID-19 were collected in the United States, Italy and Spain. The cDNA or gDNA used as material had been derived from T cells, B-cell-depleted T cells, or PBMCs.

The CDR3 runs 12 residues. The germline V gene has CDR1 LGHNA and CDR2 YSLEER. V was trimmed by 8 bases and J by 7 bases, leaving 14 bases between them. Original data processing: Scientists estimated how many nucleated cells there were by amplifying reference gene primers. The method was immunoSEQ multiplex PCR; TCRdb's version includes in-frame clones alone and lacks a portion of them. From that table come the V and J calls and clone size; the DNA was used to work out D and trimming. The table shows over 80,000 clones, with approximately 91% occurring only once. The sequenced sample consisted of peripheral blood. This receptor was identified in a woman older than 75 with acute or convalescent COVID-19. The V and J genes are TRBV4-3 and TRBJ1-2; D possibly corresponds to TRBD1 (6 bases). The chain's CDR3 is CASLGGDGGYTF. As DNA, the CDR3 is TGCGCCAGCTTAGGGGGGGATGGTGGCTACACCTTC.